The subject of this entry is one T cell receptor beta chain. Its antigen remains unknown. Germline assignment: CDR1 SGHAT and CDR2 FQNNGV. This CDR3 comprises 14 residues. V lost 1 base and J 5 bases, leaving 11 bases between the germline ends. PCR amplification relied on 60 Vbeta primers (plus 13 Jbeta primers). As handled by the study authors: Roughly 12 million of 70 million to 80 million unique TCR beta chains were shared, per a later count. Method: immunoSEQ multiplex PCR; TCRdb's copy keeps in-frame clones and lacks some. Clonal size and the V and J genes are those of that table, whereas D and trimming came from the DNA. The sample contains under 150,000 clones, more than 80% of which appear only once. This sample was included in a study of cytomegalovirus exposure and HLA in healthy donors. Each donor was nominally healthy when sampled (though unrecorded immune exposures were likely). Overall study results and limits: In a later analysis, HLA-associated beta chains showed higher expansion and lower generation probabilities than comparable chains. Later findings reportedly placed an Asian-associated ancestry cluster below the roughly 730-donor mean for N-insertions.

The source material was PBMCs. This chain connects TRBV11-2 to TRBJ2-5, with D hard to call. The source is a male donor in good health and CMV-seronegative. The CDR3 sequence: CASSLVRGWETQYF. The CDR3 coding sequence is TGTGCCAGCAGCTTAGTCAGAGGTTGGGAGACCCAGTACTTC.